This TCR beta chain was recorded in a study of blood T cells in healthy people across ages. This CDR3 is 14 amino acids long. Germline lookup yields CDR1 LNHDA and CDR2 SQIVND (reference sequence). The study, taken as a whole, reports: Diversity figures derived from one million T cells were judged to underestimate the true value.

This clonotype is a singleton in its sample. What it binds is unknown. The authors ran a second PCR of 7 to 11 cycles using a sample-barcoded 5' primer and a J-beta primer mix. Each of the cDNA molecules was tagged by a template-switch adaptor with 12 random nucleotides. Each of the samples gave a minimum of 2.5 million paired-end reads that contained CDR3. TCRdb redid the calling of the 5' RACE reads with MiXCR, one entry per CDR3 protein. Counted here are under 1,000,000 distinct CDR3 sequences, about 37% occurring once; the ten biggest clones make up 10% to 15%. The receptor's source is a man aged 18 to 29 in good health. The rearrangement uses TRBV19 and TRBJ2-7; 7 positions agree with TRBD1. The J call is doubtful: the DNA matches TRBJ2-1 better. The source material was blood. The CDR3 DNA reads TGTGCCAGCAGTGGACAGGAGAGCTCCTACGAGCAGTTCTTC. This codes for CASSGQESSYEQFF.